Below, 29 T cell receptor beta chains from the same sample are listed, as sequenced in a study of shared clonotypes between healthy human individuals. Libraries were prepared by immunoSEQ multiplex PCR; TCRdb keeps only in-frame clonotypes and omits some of them. The sample includes over 850,000 clones, around 82% of them seen just once. The sample was memory CD4+ T cells from PBMCs. The subset was: CD45RA-negative fraction. These receptor sequences come from a young man in good health. Some clones in this sample may be carry-over from other donors' samples.

V gene TRBV14 combines with J gene TRBJ2-4; the D is unclear. The ends were cut back, 0 bases at V and 9 bases at J, with 18 bases in the middle. The germline CDR1 and CDR2 sequences are SGHDN and FVKESK. The CDR3 has 16 residues. The CDR3 sequence: CASSQDLASTASIQYF. In DNA, the CDR3 is TGTGCCAGCAGCCAAGATCTGGCTAGTACGGCTTCCATTCAGTACTTC.

This clone was seen a few times. The chain combines TRBV30 with TRBJ1-5; weak D call: TRBD1 (5 bases). The V end was cut by 3 bases, the J end by 3 bases, with 15 bases between. CDR1 is GTSNPN, CDR2 SVGIG, per germline (reference sequence). The CDR3 sequence is 15 residues long. CDR3 DNA sequence: TGTGCCTGGAGGGCGGGGGGAGGCCCCAATCAGCCCCAGCATTTT. The encoded protein is CAWRAGGGPNQPQHF.

This clone was picked up many times. This sample also contains other DNA sequences that code for the same CDR3. This chain joins TRBV29-1 and TRBJ2-3, with D perhaps matching TRBD2 (6 bases). CDR1 is SQVTM and CDR2 is ANQGSEA in the germline V gene. The length of the CDR3 is 13 residues. V lost 4 bases and J lost 3, with 11 bases in between. This chain's CDR3 is CSVGREQTDTQYF. The CDR3 DNA follows: TGCAGCGTTGGGCGGGAACAGACAGATACGCAGTATTTT.

The chain is built from TRBV6-1 and TRBJ1-5; D not certain. The CDR3 has 13 residues. CDR1 is MNHNS, CDR2 SASEGT, per germline. V was pared by 10 bases and J by 0 bases, with 10 bases between. Here the CDR3 DNA reads TGTGCCACCGACATAGATAGCAATCAGCCCCAGCATTTT. Its protein product is CATDIDSNQPQHF.

V usage is TRBV11-3 and J usage is TRBJ2-7; D unresolved. Germline V lookup: CDR1 SGHNT, CDR2 YENEEA. The V and J ends lost 1 base and 3 bases respectively, with 7 bases between them. The CDR3 loop spans 13 amino acids. The CDR3 protein is CASSLGRGYEQYF. The CDR3 bases are TGTGCCAGCAGCTTAGGTCGAGGCTACGAGCAGTACTTC. The whole variable domain, remainder taken from reference TRBV11-3 and TRBJ2-7, is EAGVVQSPRYKIIEKKQPVAFWCNPISGHNTLYWYLQNLGQGPELLIRYENEEAVDDSQLPKDRFSAERLKGVDSTLKIQPAELGDSAVYLCASSLGRGYEQYFGPGTRLTVT.

This clone has more than one count but fewer than ten. V usage is TRBV6-1 and J usage is TRBJ2-2, with unresolved D. Trimming removed 4 bases at V and 0 bases at J, with 6 bases between. This CDR3 spans 14 amino acids. CDR1 MNHNS and CDR2 SASEGT come from the germline V gene. For the CDR3, the DNA is TGTGCCAGCAGTGGGAAAACGAACACCGGGGAGCTGTTTTTT. This codes for CASSGKTNTGELFF.

This chain uses TRBV27 with TRBJ2-2; TRBD2 agrees at 9 bases. This CDR3 contains 18 residues. V shed 5 bases and J 0 bases; nucleotides not matched to a gene: 10. CDR1 MNHEY and CDR2 SMNVEV come from the germline V gene (reference sequence). This CDR3 is CASSPGLARSTNTGELFF. CDR3 in DNA: TGTGCCAGCAGTCCCGGACTAGCGAGGTCGACGAACACCGGGGAGCTGTTTTTT.

The chain is built from TRBV27 and TRBJ1-2, with D possibly TRBD1 on 6 matching bases. In germline, CDR1 is MNHEY, CDR2 SMNVEV (reference sequence). V was cut by 6 bases and J by 0 bases, with 23 bases left in between. The CDR3 runs to 18 residues. Here the CDR3 reads CASRTGEFIQGSNYGYTF. The CDR3 nucleotides read TGTGCCAGCAGAACCGGAGAGTTTATACAGGGTTCTAACTATGGCTACACCTTC.

This clone was seen only once. CDR3 loop: CAWTPVGRGQFF. The CDR3 DNA reads TGTGCCTGGACCCCGGTGGGCAGGGGGCAGTTCTTC. The rearrangement links TRBV30 to TRBJ2-1; D possibly corresponds to TRBD1 (6 bases). Germline lookup yields CDR1 GTSNPN and CDR2 SVGIG (reference sequence). V dropped 4 bases and J dropped 12 bases, with 16 bases sitting between them. There are 12 residues in the CDR3.

The V and J genes are TRBV7-2 and TRBJ2-3, with 10 positions matching TRBD2. Germline values: CDR1 SGHTA, CDR2 FQGNSA. The CDR3 contains 13 residues. V gave up 5 bases and J gave up 7 bases; unmatched junction bases: 3. The CDR3: CASSLSGRYTQYF. The CDR3 nucleotides are TGTGCCAGCAGCCTTAGCGGGAGGTATACGCAGTATTTT.

Written as DNA, the CDR3 is TGTGCCAGCTCACCACTAAAAGGGGGTTACAATGAGCAGTTCTTC. It translates to CASSPLKGGYNEQFF. The chain combines TRBV18 with TRBJ2-1, with D tentatively TRBD1 (6 bases). Germline V lookup: CDR1 KGHSH, CDR2 LQKENI. V gave up 1 base and J gave up 4 bases, with 11 bases separating them. The CDR3 runs 15 residues.

This clone was detected once. The rearrangement uses TRBV9 and TRBJ2-1; the D is unclear. Trimming took 0 bases from V and 2 from J, leaving 9 bases between them. The CDR3 is 15 residues long. CDR1 is SGDLS and CDR2 is YYNGEE in the germline V gene. CDR3 sequence reads: CASSVDRATYNEQFF. DNA of the CDR3: TGTGCCAGCAGCGTAGACCGGGCTACCTACAATGAGCAGTTCTTC.

The V call is TRBV6-1, the J call TRBJ2-3, with 8 nucleotides matching TRBD1. V lost 5 bases to trimming and J lost 0 bases; unmatched junction nucleotides: 4. The germline V gene encodes CDR1 MNHNS and CDR2 SASEGT. This CDR3 comprises 15 residues. CDR3 protein: CASSKDRASTDTQYF. CDR3 bases: TGTGCCAGCAGTAAGGACAGGGCCAGCACAGATACGCAGTATTTT.

The genes are TRBV19 and TRBJ2-7; 10 bases fit TRBD1. The germline V gene has CDR1 LNHDA and CDR2 SQIVND (reference sequence). The CDR3 has 15 residues. With V trimmed by 7 bases and J by 2 bases, 8 bases remained unmatched. The CDR3 region has the DNA TGTGCCAGTACGGGACAGGGGCTCGGAACCTACGAGCAGTACTTC. Protein sequence: CASTGQGLGTYEQYF.

CDR3 region: CASSLDRGLVELFF. The CDR3 DNA sequence: TGTGCCAGCAGCTTGGACAGGGGGCTCGTGGAGCTGTTTTTT. V gene TRBV5-4 combines with J gene TRBJ2-2; 9 bases align to TRBD1. The CDR3 is 14 amino acids. With V trimmed by 0 bases and J by 10 bases, 4 bases remained unmatched. In germline, CDR1 is SGHNT, CDR2 YYREEE (reference sequence). The full variable domain, its missing parts supplied by reference TRBV5-4 and TRBJ2-2, is ETGVTQSPTHLIKTRGQQVTLRCSSQSGHNTVSWYQQALGQGPQFIFQYYREEENGRGNFPPRFSGLQFPNYSSELNVNALELDDSALYLCASSLDRGLVELFFGEGSRLTVL.

The chain employs TRBV9 and TRBJ2-2; 10 bases match TRBD2. CDR1 and CDR2 from the germline V gene are SGDLS and YYNGEE. This CDR3 has 16 amino acids. With 5 bases clipped from V and 4 bases from J, the junction kept 8 bases outside the gene matches. CDR3 bases: TGTGCCAGCAGTCGCTCTAGCGGGAGCGGCACCGGGGAGCTGTTTTTT. It specifies CASSRSSGSGTGELFF.

As to this clone: Other DNA sequences in the sample encode the same CDR3. The J gene is TRBJ1-2, the V gene TRBV6-1; TRBD1 agrees at 10 bases. The CDR3 has 14 amino acids. Trimming cost V 4 bases and J 4 bases; bases outside gene matches: 3. CDR1 MNHNS and CDR2 SASEGT come from the germline V gene. In nucleotides, the CDR3 is TGTGCCAGCAGTGGGACAGGGGGGTTCTATGGCTACACCTTC. As protein: CASSGTGGFYGYTF.

On this clone: In the same sample, other DNA sequences code for this CDR3. The chain is built from TRBV11-2 and TRBJ1-2; the D is unclear. Per the germline V gene, CDR1 is SGHAT and CDR2 is FQNNGV. With 1 base removed from V and 3 bases from J, the gap between germline ends came to 9 bases. CDR3 length equals 14 residues. The CDR3 nucleotides read TGTGCCAGCAGCTTAGGGGCTGGGGACTATGGCTACACCTTC. Translation gives CASSLGAGDYGYTF.

Concerning this clone itself: A read error may explain this, as a much larger clone is one base away. The identical CDR3 is also encoded by other nucleotide sequences in the sample. The chain combines TRBV5-1 with TRBJ2-3; 10 positions match TRBD2. Germline V CDR1 and CDR2: SGHRS, YFSETQ. V shed 2 bases, J shed 0 bases, and the junction held 0 bases outside the gene matches. The CDR3 covers 15 residues. The CDR3 DNA is TGCGCCAGCAGCTTTAGCGGGAGGAGCACAGATACGCAGTATTTT. As protein: CASSFSGRSTDTQYF.

This clone was seen only a few times. The J gene is TRBJ1-2, the V gene TRBV30; 8 bases agree with TRBD1. Germline V gives CDR1 GTSNPN, CDR2 SVGIG (reference sequence). V dropped 2 bases and J dropped 2; count of bases not matched to a gene: 4. The CDR3 totals 14 residues. The CDR3 protein is CAWSPRTGNYGYTF. CDR3 nucleotide sequence: TGTGCCTGGAGTCCCCGGACAGGGAACTATGGCTACACCTTC.

V is TRBV5-1 and J is TRBJ1-1, with D possibly matching TRBD1 (5 bases). The V end was cut by 0 bases, the J end by 5 bases, with 14 bases between. The CDR3 has 15 amino acids. CDR1 and CDR2 (germline): SGHRS, YFSETQ. The CDR3 DNA reads TGCGCCAGCAGCTTGGGGCTGGGGGTGAGGACTGAAGCTTTCTTT. Its protein product is CASSLGLGVRTEAFF. Based on the CDR3 plus reference TRBV5-1 and TRBJ1-1, the full variable domain is KAGVTQTPRYLIKTRGQQVTLSCSPISGHRSVSWYQQTPGQGLQFLFEYFSETQRNKGNFPGRFSGRQFSNSRSEMNVSTLELGDSALYLCASSLGLGVRTEAFFGQGTRLTVV.

The CDR3 DNA follows: TGTGCCAGCAGTCCGCCGGGGGCAAGGTCCTACGAGCAGTACTTC. Translated, it gives CASSPPGARSYEQYF. The genes are TRBV27 and TRBJ2-7; the D gene could be TRBD1 or TRBD2 (6 bases each). CDR1 is MNHEY and CDR2 is SMNVEV in the germline V gene (reference sequence). The CDR3 runs to 15 residues. V was trimmed by 5 bases and J by 1 base, leaving 15 bases between them.

The V gene is TRBV10-3, the J gene TRBJ2-5; D not certain. The CDR3 is made up of 13 amino acids. Per germline, CDR1 ENHRY and CDR2 SYGVKD. The V end lost 3 bases, the J end lost 3 bases, and 8 bases lay between the germline ends. The CDR3 DNA follows: TGTGCCATCAGTGACACAACTAAAGAGACCCAGTACTTC. Translated: CAISDTTKETQYF.

The chain uses TRBV6-5 and TRBJ1-3; a weak D match, TRBD1 (6 bases). Deletions cut 6 bases from V and 0 bases from J, with 12 bases between. The V gene's germline CDR1 is MNHEY and CDR2 SVGAGI. The CDR3 length is 15 residues. The CDR3 bases are TGTGCCAGCAGGTCACAGGGTAACTCTGGAAACACCATATATTTT. Residues: CASRSQGNSGNTIYF.

The gene calls are TRBV10-1 and TRBJ1-1; TRBD1 aligns across 10 bases. Germline V gene lookup returns CDR1 WNHNN and CDR2 SYGVQD (reference sequence). The V segment lost 4 bases and the J segment 8 bases; nucleotides outside the gene matches: 4. CDR3 length equals 13 residues. DNA of the CDR3: TGCGCCAGCAGTGGACAGGGGGCGTTGGAAGCTTTCTTT. It specifies CASSGQGALEAFF.

This clone was found once. The rearrangement joins TRBV5-1 to TRBJ2-1; the match to TRBD2 covers 7 bases. Germline CDR1 SGHRS, CDR2 YFSETQ. With V trimmed by 5 bases and J by 6 bases, 8 bases remained unmatched. This CDR3 has 14 amino acids. The CDR3 sequence is CASSFGGSGNEQFF. As DNA, the CDR3 is TGCGCCAGCAGTTTTGGCGGGAGTGGCAATGAGCAGTTCTTC.

This clone appeared a single time. For the CDR3, the DNA is TGTGCCAGCAGATCTTCGACTAGCGGGAGAGGGGTGGGCTCCTACAATGAGCAGTTCTTC. Its translation: CASRSSTSGRGVGSYNEQFF. The chain links TRBV27 to TRBJ2-1; 12 nucleotides match TRBD2. The CDR3 is 20 amino acids. The trim removed 6 bases at V and 0 bases at J, leaving 15 bases unmatched. The V gene's germline CDR1 is MNHEY and CDR2 SMNVEV (reference sequence).

This clone occurred once. V usage is TRBV10-3 and J usage is TRBJ2-6; either TRBD1 or TRBD2 may supply D (5 bases each). The CDR3 spans 15 residues. Trimming stripped 4 bases from V and 2 bases from J, with 9 bases between. Germline V gene lookup returns CDR1 ENHRY and CDR2 SYGVKD. The CDR3 reads CAISVLGAGANVLTF. Here the CDR3 DNA reads TGTGCCATCAGTGTTTTGGGGGCTGGGGCCAACGTCCTGACTTTC.

This clone was found once. The chain recombines TRBV29-1 with TRBJ2-1; D not resolved. This CDR3 spans 12 amino acids. V was trimmed by 6 bases and J by 1 base, leaving 7 bases between them. From germline, CDR1 is SQVTM and CDR2 ANQGSEA. As DNA, the CDR3 is TGCAGCGTAGCGTCTTCCTACAATGAGCAGTTCTTC. Protein: CSVASSYNEQFF.